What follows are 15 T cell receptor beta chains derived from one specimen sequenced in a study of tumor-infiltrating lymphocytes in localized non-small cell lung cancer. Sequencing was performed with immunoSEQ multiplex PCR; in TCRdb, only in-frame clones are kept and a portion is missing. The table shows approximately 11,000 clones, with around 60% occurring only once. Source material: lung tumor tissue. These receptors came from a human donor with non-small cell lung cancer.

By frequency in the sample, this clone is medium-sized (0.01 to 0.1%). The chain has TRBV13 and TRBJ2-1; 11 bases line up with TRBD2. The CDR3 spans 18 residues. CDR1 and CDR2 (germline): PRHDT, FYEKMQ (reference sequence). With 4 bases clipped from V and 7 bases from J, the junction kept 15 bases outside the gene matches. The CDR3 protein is CASSSVRITSGSRNEQFF. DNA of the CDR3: TGTGCCAGCAGCTCCGTAAGAATCACTAGCGGGAGTAGGAATGAGCAGTTCTTC.

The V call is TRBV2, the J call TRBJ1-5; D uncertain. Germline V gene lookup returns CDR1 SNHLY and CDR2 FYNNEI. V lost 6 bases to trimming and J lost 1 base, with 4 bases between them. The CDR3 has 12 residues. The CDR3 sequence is CASRDSNQPQHF. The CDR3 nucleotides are TGTGCCAGCAGGGACAGCAATCAGCCCCAGCATTTT. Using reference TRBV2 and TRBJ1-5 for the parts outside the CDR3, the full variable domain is EPEVTQTPSHQVTQMGQEVILRCVPISNHLYFYWYRQILGQKVEFLVSFYNNEISEKSEIFDDQFSVERPDGSNFTLKIRSTKLEDSAMYFCASRDSNQPQHFGDGTRLSIL.

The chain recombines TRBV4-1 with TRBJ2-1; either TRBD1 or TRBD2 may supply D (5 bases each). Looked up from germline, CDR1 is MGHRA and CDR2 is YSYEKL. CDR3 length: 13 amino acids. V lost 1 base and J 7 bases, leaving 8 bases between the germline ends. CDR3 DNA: TGCGCCAGCAGCCAAGGAGGGGAGAATGAGCAGTTCTTC. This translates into CASSQGGENEQFF.

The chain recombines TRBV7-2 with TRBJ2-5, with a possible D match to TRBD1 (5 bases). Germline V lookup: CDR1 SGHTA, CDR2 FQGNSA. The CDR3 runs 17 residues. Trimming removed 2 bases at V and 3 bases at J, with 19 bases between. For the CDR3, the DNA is TGTGCCAGCAGCTTAACAAGGGGATGGTTCGAAAAAGAGACCCAGTACTTC. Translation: CASSLTRGWFEKETQYF.

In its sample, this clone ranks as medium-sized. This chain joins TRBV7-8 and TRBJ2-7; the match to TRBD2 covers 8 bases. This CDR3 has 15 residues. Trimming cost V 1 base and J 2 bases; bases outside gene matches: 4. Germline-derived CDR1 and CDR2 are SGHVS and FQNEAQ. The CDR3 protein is CASSLGAGGTYEQYF. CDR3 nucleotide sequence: TGTGCCAGCAGCTTAGGTGCGGGAGGTACCTACGAGCAGTACTTC.

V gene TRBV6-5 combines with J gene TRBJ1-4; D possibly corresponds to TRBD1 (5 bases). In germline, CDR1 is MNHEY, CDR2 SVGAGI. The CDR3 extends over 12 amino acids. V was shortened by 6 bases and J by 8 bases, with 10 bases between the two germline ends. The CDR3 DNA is TGTGCCAGCAGAGGGGTTGGAGAAAAACTGTTTTTT. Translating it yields CASRGVGEKLFF.

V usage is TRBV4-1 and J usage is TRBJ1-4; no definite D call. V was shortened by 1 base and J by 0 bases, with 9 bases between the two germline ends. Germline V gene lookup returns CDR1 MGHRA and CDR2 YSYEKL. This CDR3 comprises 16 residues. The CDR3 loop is CASSQVELATNEKLFF. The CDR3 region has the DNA TGCGCCAGCAGCCAAGTAGAACTAGCAACTAATGAAAAACTGTTTTTT.

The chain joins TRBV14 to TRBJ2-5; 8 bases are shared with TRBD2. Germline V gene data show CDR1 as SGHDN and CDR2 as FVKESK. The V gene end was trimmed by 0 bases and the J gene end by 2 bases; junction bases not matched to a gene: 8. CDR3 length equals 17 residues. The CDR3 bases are TGTGCCAGCAGCCAAGATGCCCAGCGGGAGAGGCAAGAGACCCAGTACTTC. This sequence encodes CASSQDAQRERQETQYF.

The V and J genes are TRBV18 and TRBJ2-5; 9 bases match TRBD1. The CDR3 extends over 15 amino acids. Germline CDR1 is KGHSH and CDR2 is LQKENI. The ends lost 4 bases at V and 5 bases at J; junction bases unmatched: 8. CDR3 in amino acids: CASSHGQGRTETQYF. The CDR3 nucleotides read TGTGCCAGCTCACACGGACAGGGGCGAACGGAGACCCAGTACTTC.

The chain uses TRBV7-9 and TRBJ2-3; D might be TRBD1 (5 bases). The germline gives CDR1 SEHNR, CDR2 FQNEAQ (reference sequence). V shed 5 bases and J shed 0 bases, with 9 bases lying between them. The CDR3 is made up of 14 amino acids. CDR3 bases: TGTGCCAGCAGCCGGACACGTAGCACAGATACGCAGTATTTT. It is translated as CASSRTRSTDTQYF.

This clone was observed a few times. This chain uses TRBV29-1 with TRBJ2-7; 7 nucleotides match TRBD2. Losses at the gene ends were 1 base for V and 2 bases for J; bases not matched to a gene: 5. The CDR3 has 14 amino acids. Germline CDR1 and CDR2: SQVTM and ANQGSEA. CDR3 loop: CSVEAGGRAYEQYF. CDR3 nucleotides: TGCAGCGTTGAAGCGGGGGGAAGGGCCTACGAGCAGTACTTC.

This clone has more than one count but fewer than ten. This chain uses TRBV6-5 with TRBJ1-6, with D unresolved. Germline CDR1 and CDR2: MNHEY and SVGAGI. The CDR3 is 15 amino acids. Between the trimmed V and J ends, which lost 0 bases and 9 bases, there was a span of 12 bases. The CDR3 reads CASSYSSTGFSPLHF. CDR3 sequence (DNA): TGTGCCAGCAGTTACTCGAGTACGGGGTTTTCACCCCTCCACTTT.

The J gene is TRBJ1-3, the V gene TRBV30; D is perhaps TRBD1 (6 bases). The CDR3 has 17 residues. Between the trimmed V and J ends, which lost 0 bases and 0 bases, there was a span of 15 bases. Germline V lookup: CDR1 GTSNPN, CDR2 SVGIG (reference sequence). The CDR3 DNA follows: TGTGCCTGGAGTGTAGTTTCTCCGGACAGCTCTGGAAACACCATATATTTT. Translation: CAWSVVSPDSSGNTIYF.

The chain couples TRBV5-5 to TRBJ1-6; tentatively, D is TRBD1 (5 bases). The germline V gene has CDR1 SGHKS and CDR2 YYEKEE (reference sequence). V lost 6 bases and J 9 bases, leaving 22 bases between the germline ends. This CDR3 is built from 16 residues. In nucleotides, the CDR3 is TGTGCCAGCACCCCACGGAGCGCGGGGCAAGGTTCACCCCTCCACTTT. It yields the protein CASTPRSAGQGSPLHF.

The CDR3, as DNA: TGTGCCAGCAGTCAGACAGGGTTGGTCTCTGAAGCTTTCTTT. Encoded protein: CASSQTGLVSEAFF. V is TRBV6-6 and J is TRBJ1-1, with 7 bases lining up with TRBD1. CDR1 MNHNY and CDR2 SVGAGI come from the germline V gene (reference sequence). The CDR3 covers 14 residues. V lost 5 bases, J lost 6 bases, and 9 bases stayed unmatched.